This entry describes one T cell receptor (beta chain). The data stem from a study of blood T cell repertoires in COVID-19. Turning to the study itself: T cells, B-cell-depleted T cells, or PBMCs provided the cDNA or gDNA that served as material.

Clones were read by immunoSEQ multiplex PCR, and TCRdb kept only the in-frame ones, dropping some. The sample has over 250,000 clones; more than 90% are singletons. Per germline, CDR1 SGHDT and CDR2 YYEEEE. CDR3 size: 16 residues. The V and J ends lost 4 bases and 9 bases, in that order; junction bases with no gene match: 11. The sequencing sample was made of peripheral blood. The origin of this receptor is a person between 18 and 30 years old with COVID-19, enrolled during active disease. The chain couples TRBV5-6 to TRBJ2-1; TRBD2 aligns across 12 bases. The CDR3 DNA reads as TGTGCCAGCAGCCCTACAAGGACTAGCGGGATCGGTGAGCAGTTCTTC. Amino acids: CASSPTRTSGIGEQFF.